This T cell receptor beta chain was found in a study of read filtering for tumor transcriptome and immune sequencing. Study information: Eight or nine patients were R-ISS I, 16 were R-ISS II, 6 or 7 were R-ISS III.

The study, taken as a whole, reports: Sorted CD138-negative bone marrow cells were not purified T cells.

The library was built from about 400 ng RNA with molecular barcoded adaptors for alpha/delta and beta/gamma chains. MiXCR was run by TCRdb on the reads, yielding one entry per CDR3 protein. The table includes under 60,000 distinct CDR3 sequences, roughly 19% detected once. This clonotype is labeled as medium-sized. The antigen remains unidentified. The CDR3 sequence is 12 residues long. CDR1 and CDR2 (germline): DFQATT, SNEGSKA (reference sequence). The chain joins TRBV20-1 to TRBJ1-1; D is uncertain. The last part of the DNA fits TRBJ1-6 better; the J call may be wrong. The origin of this receptor is a donor at least 40 years old with multiple myeloma. The sample consisted of a population of CD138-negative cells sorted from bone marrow. In nucleotides, the CDR3 is TGCAGTGCTACCGACTATAATTCACCCCTCCACTTT. Translation: CSATDYNSPLHF.